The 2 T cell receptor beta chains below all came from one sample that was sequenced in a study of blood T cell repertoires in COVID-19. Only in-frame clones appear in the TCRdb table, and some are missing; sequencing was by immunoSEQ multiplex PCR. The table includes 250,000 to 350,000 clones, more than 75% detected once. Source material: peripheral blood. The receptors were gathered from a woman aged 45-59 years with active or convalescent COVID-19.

The CDR3 nucleotides are TGTGCCAGCAGTACATTGACAGGCGAAGCAGATACGCAGTATTTT. Translated: CASSTLTGEADTQYF. The chain has TRBV6-5 and TRBJ2-3; D may be TRBD1 (6 bases). The germline V gene has CDR1 MNHEY and CDR2 SVGAGI. Between the trimmed V and J ends, which lost 5 bases and 4 bases, there was a span of 16 bases. The CDR3 has 15 residues.

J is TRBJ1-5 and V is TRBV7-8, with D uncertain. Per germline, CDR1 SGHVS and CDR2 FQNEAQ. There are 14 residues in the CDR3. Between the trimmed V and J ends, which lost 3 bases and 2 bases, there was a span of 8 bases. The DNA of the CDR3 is TGTGCCAGCAGCTTCGGTGAGGGCAATCAGCCCCAGCATTTT. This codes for CASSFGEGNQPQHF. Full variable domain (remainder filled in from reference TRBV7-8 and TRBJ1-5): GAGVSQSPRYKVAKRGQDVALRCDPISGHVSLFWYQQALGQGPEFLTYFQNEAQLDKSGLPSDRFFAERPEGSVSTLKIQRTQQEDSAVYLCASSFGEGNQPQHFGDGTRLSIL.